These 3 T cell receptor beta chains share one sample of origin, sequenced in a study of OX40 agonist ivuxolimab in advanced cancers. Profiled with immunoSEQ multiplex PCR; TCRdb holds only in-frame clones, not every one. The top ten clones hold under 3.5% of a sample with 67,000 or so clones, roughly 89% of them seen once. The specimen was CD4+ or CD8+ T cells sorted from blood, collected in a trial of the OX40 agonist ivuxolimab. These receptors were obtained from an adult with an advanced solid tumor such as melanoma, head and neck, liver or kidney cancer.

The rearrangement joins TRBV19 to TRBJ2-4, with 7 bases identical to TRBD1. J gave up 2 bases and V 3 bases, and 4 bases lay outside the gene matches. Germline V gives CDR1 LNHDA, CDR2 SQIVND (reference sequence). This CDR3 region has 15 residues. Written as DNA, the CDR3 is TGTGCCAGTAGTATCCCCAGGGGGTCCAAAAACATTCAGTACTTC. Protein: CASSIPRGSKNIQYF. The whole variable domain, filled in from reference TRBV19 and TRBJ2-4, reads DGGITQSPKYLFRKEGQNVTLSCEQNLNHDAMYWYRQDPGQGLRLIYYSQIVNDFQKGDIAEGYSVSREKKESFPLTVTSAQKNPTAFYLCASSIPRGSKNIQYFGAGTRLSVL.

This sequence joins TRBV18 and TRBJ2-5, with D uncertain. The CDR3 totals 12 residues. V was pared by 8 bases and J by 3 bases, with 10 bases between. Germline V gene lookup returns CDR1 KGHSH and CDR2 LQKENI. CDR3 in DNA: TGTGCCAGCAGATGGGAAGAAGAGACCCAGTACTTC. Translation gives CASRWEEETQYF.

V gene TRBV9 combines with J gene TRBJ2-5, with 12 positions matching TRBD2. The germline gives CDR1 SGDLS, CDR2 YYNGEE. This CDR3 has 16 amino acids. V gave up 0 bases and J gave up 7 bases; unmatched junction bases: 7. The CDR3 loop is CASSVEASGGAATQYF. DNA of the CDR3: TGTGCCAGCAGCGTAGAGGCTAGCGGGGGGGCGGCGACCCAGTACTTC.